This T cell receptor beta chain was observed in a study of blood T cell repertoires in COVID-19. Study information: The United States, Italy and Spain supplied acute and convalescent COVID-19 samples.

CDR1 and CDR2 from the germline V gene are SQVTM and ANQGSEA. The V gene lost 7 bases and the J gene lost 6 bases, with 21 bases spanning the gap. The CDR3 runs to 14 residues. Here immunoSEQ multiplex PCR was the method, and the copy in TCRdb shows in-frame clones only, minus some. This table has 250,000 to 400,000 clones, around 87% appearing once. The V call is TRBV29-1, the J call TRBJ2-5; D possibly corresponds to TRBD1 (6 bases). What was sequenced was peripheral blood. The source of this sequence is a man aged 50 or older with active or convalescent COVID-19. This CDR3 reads CSGTLNRDLQTQYF. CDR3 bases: TGCAGCGGAACTTTAAACAGGGACCTCCAGACCCAGTACTTC. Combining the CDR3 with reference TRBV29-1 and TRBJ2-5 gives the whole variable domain SAVISQKPSRDICQRGTSLTIQCQVDSQVTMMFWYRQQPGQSLTLIATANQGSEATYESGFVIDKFPISRPNLTFSTLTVSNMSPEDSSIYLCSGTLNRDLQTQYFGPGTRLLVL.